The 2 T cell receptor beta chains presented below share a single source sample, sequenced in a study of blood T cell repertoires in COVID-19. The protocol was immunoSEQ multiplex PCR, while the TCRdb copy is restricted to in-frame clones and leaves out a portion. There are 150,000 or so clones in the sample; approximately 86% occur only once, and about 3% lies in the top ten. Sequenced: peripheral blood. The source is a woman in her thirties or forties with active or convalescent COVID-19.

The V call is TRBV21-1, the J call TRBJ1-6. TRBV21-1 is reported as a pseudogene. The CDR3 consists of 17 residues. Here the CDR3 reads CASSNKNRDFYNSPLHF. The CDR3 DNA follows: TGTGCCAGCAGCAATAAGAACCGGGATTTCTATAATTCACCCCTCCACTTT.

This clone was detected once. The CDR3 region has the DNA TGTGCCAGCTCGCAAGGACAGACACTATCTGGAAACACCATATATTTT. Its protein is CASSQGQTLSGNTIYF. The chain combines TRBV18 with TRBJ1-3, with D possibly matching TRBD1 (6 bases). V was cut by 6 bases and J by 1 base, with 16 bases left in between. There are 16 residues in the CDR3. Germline CDR1 is KGHSH and CDR2 is LQKENI.